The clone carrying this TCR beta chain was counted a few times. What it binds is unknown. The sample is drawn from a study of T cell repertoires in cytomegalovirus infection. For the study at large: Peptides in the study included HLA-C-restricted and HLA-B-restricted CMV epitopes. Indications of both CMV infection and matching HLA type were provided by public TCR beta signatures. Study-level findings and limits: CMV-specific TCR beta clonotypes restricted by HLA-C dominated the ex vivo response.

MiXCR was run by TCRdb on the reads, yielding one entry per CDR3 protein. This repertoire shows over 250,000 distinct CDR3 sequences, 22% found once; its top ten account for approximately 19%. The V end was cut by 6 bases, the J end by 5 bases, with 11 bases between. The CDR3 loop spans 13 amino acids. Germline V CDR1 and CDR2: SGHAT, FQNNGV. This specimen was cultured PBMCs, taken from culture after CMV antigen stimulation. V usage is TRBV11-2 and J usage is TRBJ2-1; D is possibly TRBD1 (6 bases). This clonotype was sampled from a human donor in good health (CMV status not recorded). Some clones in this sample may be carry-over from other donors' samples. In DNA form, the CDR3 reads TGTGCCAGCAGACCCACAGGGAACAATGAGCAGTTCTTC. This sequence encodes CASRPTGNNEQFF.